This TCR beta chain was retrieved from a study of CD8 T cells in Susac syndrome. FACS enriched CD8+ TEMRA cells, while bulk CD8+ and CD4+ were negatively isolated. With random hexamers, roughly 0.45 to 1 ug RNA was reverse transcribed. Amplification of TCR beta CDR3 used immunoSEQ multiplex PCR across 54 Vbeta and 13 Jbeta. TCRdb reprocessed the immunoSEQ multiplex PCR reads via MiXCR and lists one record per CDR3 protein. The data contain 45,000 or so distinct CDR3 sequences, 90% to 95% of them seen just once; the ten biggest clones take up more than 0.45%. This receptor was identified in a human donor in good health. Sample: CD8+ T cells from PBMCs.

The chain's CDR3 is CASSQAASGYNEQFF. Here the CDR3 DNA reads TGTGCCAGCAGCCAAGCGGCCTCGGGATACAATGAGCAGTTCTTC. V usage is TRBV3-1 and J usage is TRBJ2-1, with D possibly being TRBD2 (5 bases). In germline, CDR1 is LGHDT, CDR2 YNNKEL (reference sequence). The V end was cut by 1 base, the J end by 4 bases, with 11 bases between. The CDR3 is 15 residues long.